The 14 T cell receptor beta chains below all came from one sample that was sequenced in a study of OX40 agonist ivuxolimab in advanced cancers. Sequencing was performed with immunoSEQ multiplex PCR; in TCRdb, only in-frame clones are kept and a portion is missing. The table has more than 50,000 clones, about four fifths seen once. The input for sequencing was CD4+ or CD8+ T cells sorted from blood, taken in a trial of the OX40 agonist ivuxolimab. The receptors originated from an adult with an advanced solid tumor such as melanoma, head and neck, liver or kidney cancer.

The V call is TRBV12-5, the J call TRBJ1-1, with 12 bases that match TRBD1. The germline gives CDR1 LGHNT, CDR2 FRNRAP. The CDR3 spans 17 residues. The ends lost 3 bases at V and 7 bases at J; junction bases unmatched: 12. The CDR3 here is CASGFGDRGRRGDEAFF. The CDR3 DNA follows: TGTGCTAGTGGTTTCGGGGACAGGGGGCGACGGGGTGATGAAGCTTTCTTT.

This chain links TRBV6-6 with TRBJ1-3; 8 nucleotides line up with TRBD1. CDR3 length: 15 residues. J lost 3 bases, V lost 0 bases, and 1 base had no gene match. Per germline, CDR1 MNHNY and CDR2 SVGAGI (reference sequence). DNA of the CDR3: TGTGCCAGCAGTTACTCGGGACAGGATGGAAACACCATATATTTT. Translated, it gives CASSYSGQDGNTIYF.

This clone has only one observation. The gene calls are TRBV7-9 and TRBJ2-1; 12 nucleotides line up with TRBD2. This CDR3 comprises 18 residues. V dropped 5 bases and J dropped 4; count of bases not matched to a gene: 12. Per germline, CDR1 SEHNR and CDR2 FQNEAQ (reference sequence). Here the CDR3 DNA reads TGTGCCAGCAGCCCACACCCCCGGACTAGCGGGATTTACAATGAGCAGTTCTTC. Translation: CASSPHPRTSGIYNEQFF.

V usage is TRBV19 and J usage is TRBJ1-5; a possible D gene is TRBD1 (5 bases). The CDR3 totals 16 residues. Trimming stripped 2 bases from V and 1 base from J, with 12 bases between. Germline loops: CDR1 LNHDA, CDR2 SQIVND (reference sequence). The DNA for the CDR3 is TGTGCCAGTAGTATATCGCGGGGGGGAAGCAATCAGCCCCAGCATTTT. The encoded protein is CASSISRGGSNQPQHF.

The rearrangement uses TRBV5-4 and TRBJ2-3, with TRBD2 identical over 7 bases. This CDR3 spans 16 amino acids. V lost 4 bases and J lost 0; bases outside the gene matches: 8. Per germline, CDR1 SGHNT and CDR2 YYREEE (reference sequence). CDR3 loop: CASSTGGSTSTDTQYF. DNA for the CDR3: TGTGCCAGCAGCACCGGGGGGAGTACAAGCACAGATACGCAGTATTTT.

This clone was picked up one time. The genes are TRBV10-3 and TRBJ2-5; D is unresolved. The J call is uncertain, as TRBJ2-7 better fits the DNA end. The CDR3 runs to 14 residues. Germline V gives CDR1 ENHRY, CDR2 SYGVKD. CDR3 nucleotide sequence: TGTGCCATCAGTGAGGTACGGACCTCCTACGAGCAGTACTTC. It yields the protein CAISEVRTSYEQYF.

V is TRBV15 and J is TRBJ2-1; D is ambiguous. Trimming took 3 bases from V and 7 from J, leaving 13 bases between them. The CDR3 loop spans 14 amino acids. CDR1 and CDR2 (germline): LNHNV, YYDKDF (reference sequence). For the CDR3, the DNA is TGTGCCACCAGCAGCTTCAGCGAGTTTAATGAGCAGTTCTTC. Amino acid sequence: CATSSFSEFNEQFF.

The rearrangement uses TRBV19 and TRBJ2-5; 7 bases fit TRBD1. Unmatched junction bases numbered 2, after V lost 6 bases and J lost 1 base. Germline values: CDR1 LNHDA, CDR2 SQIVND (reference sequence). This CDR3 is 13 amino acids long. In nucleotides, the CDR3 is TGTGCCAGTAGATCAGGGGGCCAAGAGACCCAGTACTTC. Translating it yields CASRSGGQETQYF.

V and J are TRBV7-2 and TRBJ1-2; unclear D gene. Trimming shortened V by 1 base and J by 8 bases, and 8 bases separated the two germline ends. Germline lookup yields CDR1 SGHTA and CDR2 FQGNSA. The CDR3 covers 12 residues. CDR3 region: CASSLVGYGYTF. The CDR3 DNA follows: TGTGCCAGCAGCTTAGTGGGTTACGGCTACACCTTC.

The rearrangement uses TRBV2 and TRBJ2-5; 7 positions agree with TRBD1. Trimming took 7 bases from V and 5 from J; bases not matched to a gene: 7. CDR1 and CDR2 (germline): SNHLY, FYNNEI. The CDR3 totals 13 residues. For the CDR3, the DNA is TGTGCCAGCATCCAAGACAGGGAGGAGACCCAGTACTTC. Its protein is CASIQDREETQYF. Filled out from reference TRBV2 and TRBJ2-5, the complete variable domain reads EPEVTQTPSHQVTQMGQEVILRCVPISNHLYFYWYRQILGQKVEFLVSFYNNEISEKSEIFDDQFSVERPDGSNFTLKIRSTKLEDSAMYFCASIQDREETQYFGPGTRLLVL.

At least ten counts were recorded for this clone. V usage is TRBV12-5 and J usage is TRBJ1-2, with a weak D call TRBD1 (5 bases). Trimming cost V 1 base and J 8 bases, with 14 bases left between them. The CDR3 is made up of 14 amino acids. CDR1 and CDR2 from the germline V gene are LGHNT and FRNRAP. The CDR3 sequence: CASGLDGTNWGYTF. The CDR3 region has the DNA TGTGCTAGTGGTTTGGACGGGACTAACTGGGGCTACACCTTC.

J is TRBJ1-4 and V is TRBV5-5; D ambiguous. V shed 4 bases and J shed 6 bases, with 10 bases lying between them. The CDR3 has 13 residues. CDR1 is SGHKS, CDR2 YYEKEE, per germline (reference sequence). CDR3 DNA: TGTGCCAGCAGCCCCCCCGACGATGAAAAACTGTTTTTT. Protein: CASSPPDDEKLFF.

The chain carries TRBV7-6 and TRBJ2-1; 8 nucleotides match TRBD1. The germline V gene encodes CDR1 SGHVS and CDR2 FNYEAQ. The CDR3 covers 16 residues. After removal of 4 bases from V and 0 bases from J, the junction contained 5 bases not matched to a gene. The CDR3 reads CASSYGQGLSYNEQFF. In nucleotides, the CDR3 is TGTGCCAGCAGCTACGGACAGGGTCTCTCCTACAATGAGCAGTTCTTC.

This clone was observed once. J is TRBJ2-2 and V is TRBV19; D is uncertain. The CDR3 extends over 14 amino acids. V dropped 2 bases and J dropped 3 bases, with 7 bases sitting between them. Per germline, CDR1 LNHDA and CDR2 SQIVND (reference sequence). DNA of the CDR3: TGTGCCAGTAGTATAACGCTCCACACCGGGGAGCTGTTTTTT. This gives the protein CASSITLHTGELFF.